This TCR beta chain was observed in a study of blood T cell repertoires in COVID-19. Study-wide background: Acute and convalescent COVID-19 specimens originated in the United States, Italy and Spain. T cells, B-cell-depleted T cells, or PBMCs supplied cDNA or gDNA.

Per the original methods: For nucleated cells, counts were estimated from reference gene primer amplification. Profiled with immunoSEQ multiplex PCR; TCRdb holds only in-frame clones, not every one. The V and J calls and the clone size are those of that table, but D and trimming were determined from the DNA. The sample gives 90,000 to 120,000 clones, around 80% of which show up once; roughly 4% is in the top ten. V lost 3 bases to trimming and J lost 1 base, with 7 bases between them. The CDR3 loop spans 13 amino acids. This TCR came from a man between 65 and 85 years old with acute or convalescent COVID-19. The chain is built from TRBV12-3 or TRBV12-4 and TRBJ2-7; D remains ambiguous. The sequenced sample consisted of peripheral blood. The CDR3 loop is CASSFVTSYEQYF. The DNA of the CDR3 is TGTGCCAGCAGTTTTGTCACATCCTACGAGCAGTACTTC.